These 25 T cell receptor beta chains share one sample of origin, sequenced in a study of graft-versus-host responses after intestinal transplantation. Their antigens are not known. Generated by immunoSEQ multiplex PCR, the TCRdb table keeps only in-frame clones and is missing some. The sample records about 110,000 clones, 87% being singletons. The specimen was unstimulated CD4+ T cells sorted from spleen or lymph node cells, collected before transplant. These TCRs come from a human donor who was the organ donor for an intestinal transplant.

The chain employs TRBV5-5 and TRBJ2-1, with D possibly being TRBD1 (6 bases). The CDR3 contains 16 residues. The ends were cut back, 3 bases at V and 4 bases at J, with 17 bases in the middle. The germline V gene encodes CDR1 SGHKS and CDR2 YYEKEE (reference sequence). The chain's CDR3 is CASSSGQHRTYNEQFF. CDR3 DNA: TGTGCCAGCAGCTCAGGACAGCACCGTACTTACAATGAGCAGTTCTTC.

This clone has just a few counts. V and J are TRBV18 and TRBJ1-4; 7 bases agree with TRBD1. This CDR3 contains 18 residues. Per the germline V gene, CDR1 is KGHSH and CDR2 is LQKENI. The V gene end was trimmed by 6 bases and the J gene end by 1 base; junction bases not matched to a gene: 14. The CDR3 loop reads CASSLDRVRLGTNEKLFF. The CDR3 DNA is TGTGCCAGCTCCCTTGACAGGGTTCGATTAGGAACTAATGAAAAACTGTTTTTT.

This clone was seen only once. The rearrangement joins TRBV6-5 to TRBJ2-5; no definite D call. The germline gives CDR1 MNHEY, CDR2 SVGAGI. The CDR3 loop spans 10 amino acids. V was trimmed by 7 bases and J by 5 bases, leaving 5 bases between them. CDR3 amino acids: CASNRETQYF. The CDR3 nucleotides are TGTGCCAGCAATAGGGAGACCCAGTACTTC.

This chain joins TRBV19 and TRBJ1-1, with 7 bases that match TRBD1. The CDR3 loop spans 12 amino acids. The J segment lost 1 base and the V segment lost 8 bases, leaving 1 base of the junction unmatched. CDR1 and CDR2 (germline): LNHDA, SQIVND (reference sequence). The CDR3, as DNA: TGTGCCAGTCGGGACAGGAACACTGAAGCTTTCTTT. Its translation is CASRDRNTEAFF.

V usage is TRBV4-2 and J usage is TRBJ2-7; D is perhaps TRBD1 or TRBD2 (5 bases each). V was cut by 3 bases and J by 3 bases, with 12 bases left in between. CDR3 length equals 14 residues. Per germline, CDR1 LGHNA and CDR2 YNFKEQ. The CDR3 here is CASSHGTVNYEQYF. The CDR3 coding sequence is TGTGCCAGCAGCCACGGGACCGTAAACTACGAGCAGTACTTC.

This chain joins TRBV7-2 and TRBJ1-1; D is possibly TRBD1 (5 bases). The V and J ends lost 1 base and 1 base respectively, with 16 bases between them. This CDR3 has 17 amino acids. Germline values: CDR1 SGHTA, CDR2 FQGNSA. CDR3 sequence reads: CASSLEVMGGWNTEAFF. DNA for the CDR3: TGTGCCAGCAGCTTAGAAGTAATGGGGGGGTGGAACACTGAAGCTTTCTTT. The variable domain in full, completed from reference TRBV7-2 and TRBJ1-1, reads GAGVSQSPSNKVTEKGKDVELRCDPISGHTALYWYRQSLGQGLEFLIYFQGNSAPDKSGLPSDRFSAERTGGSVSTLTIQRTQQEDSAVYLCASSLEVMGGWNTEAFFGQGTRLTVV.

The chain recombines TRBV2 with TRBJ1-6; D uncertain. The V and J ends lost 6 bases and 10 bases respectively, with 16 bases between them. Per the germline V gene, CDR1 is SNHLY and CDR2 is FYNNEI. This CDR3 has 14 residues. CDR3 in DNA: TGTGCCAGCAGGAAGGATGGAGAGGCCTCACCCCTCCACTTT. Translation: CASRKDGEASPLHF.

The genes are TRBV7-9 and TRBJ1-5; D perhaps matches TRBD1 (6 bases). This CDR3 contains 13 residues. Between the trimmed V and J ends, which lost 4 bases and 10 bases, there was a span of 14 bases. The germline V gene has CDR1 SEHNR and CDR2 FQNEAQ (reference sequence). The CDR3, as DNA: TGTGCCAGCAGCTCTACCTCAGGGGCCCCCCAGCATTTT. This codes for CASSSTSGAPQHF.

Within the sample, this clone is medium-sized (0.01 to 0.1%). This chain connects TRBV21-1 to TRBJ1-4; TRBD1, the table's D call, lacks a check against the DNA. TRBV21-1 is given as a pseudogene. CDR3 size: 14 residues. For the CDR3, the DNA is TGTGCCAGCAGCTTCCGGGACATCCTTGAAAAACTGTTTTTT. It is translated as CASSFRDILEKLFF.

The chain joins TRBV6-5 to TRBJ1-1; D not certain. CDR1 and CDR2 from the germline V gene are MNHEY and SVGAGI. Trimming cost V 1 base and J 11 bases, with 8 bases left between them. This CDR3 has 11 residues. The CDR3, as DNA: TGTGCCAGCAGTTACTTCCGGGAGGCTTTCTTT. Protein sequence: CASSYFREAFF.

The gene calls are TRBV5-1 and TRBJ1-5; no reliable D call. With 0 bases removed from V and 3 bases from J, the gap between germline ends came to 7 bases. CDR1 and CDR2 (germline): SGHRS, YFSETQ. The CDR3 is 14 residues long. The CDR3, as DNA: TGCGCCAGCAGCTTGGAAGGGTTCAATCAGCCCCAGCATTTT. It codes for CASSLEGFNQPQHF.

The rearrangement links TRBV7-9 to TRBJ2-7; D not certain. The CDR3 runs 13 residues. Germline V lookup: CDR1 SEHNR, CDR2 FQNEAQ (reference sequence). V lost 4 bases and J lost 0, with 7 bases in between. The CDR3 DNA follows: TGTGCCAGCAGCTCCACTTACTCCTACGAGCAGTACTTC. Protein product: CASSSTYSYEQYF.

The CDR3 loop is CASRLQGTGELFF. Here the CDR3 DNA reads TGTGCCAGCAGGCTTCAGGGCACCGGGGAGCTGTTTTTT. V gene TRBV27 combines with J gene TRBJ2-2, with a weak D call TRBD1 (5 bases). This CDR3 is 13 amino acids long. CDR1 is MNHEY, CDR2 SMNVEV, per germline (reference sequence). Trimming stripped 6 bases from V and 4 bases from J, with 9 bases between.

The V and J genes are TRBV6-4 and TRBJ2-3; tentative D call: TRBD2 (6 bases). Germline V gene data show CDR1 as MRHNA and CDR2 as SNTAGT. Trimming cost V 4 bases and J 8 bases, with 13 bases left between them. There are 13 residues in the CDR3. CDR3 DNA: TGTGCCAGCAGTGGGGAGGAGGGCGGTACGCAGTATTTT. Translation gives CASSGEEGGTQYF.

V gene TRBV2 combines with J gene TRBJ1-4; 8 positions match TRBD1. Germline assignment: CDR1 SNHLY and CDR2 FYNNEI. There are 16 residues in the CDR3. V shed 7 bases and J 7 bases; nucleotides not matched to a gene: 14. The CDR3 region has the DNA TGTGCCAGCACCTCAAGGAGGACAGGGACAGGTGAAAAACTGTTTTTT. It yields the protein CASTSRRTGTGEKLFF.

This chain connects TRBV5-6 to TRBJ1-4; D unresolved. This CDR3 has 14 amino acids. V lost 2 bases and J 8 bases, leaving 13 bases between the germline ends. Germline loops: CDR1 SGHDT, CDR2 YYEEEE. CDR3 DNA sequence: TGTGCCAGCAGCTTAAGGTCTACTCGGGAAAAACTGTTTTTT. Residues: CASSLRSTREKLFF.

The chain has TRBV19 and TRBJ1-2, with D perhaps TRBD1 (5 bases). The CDR3 runs to 13 residues. Germline CDR1 LNHDA, CDR2 SQIVND (reference sequence). V shed 3 bases and J shed 8 bases, with 13 bases lying between them. The chain's CDR3 is CASSMRVGAGYTF. CDR3 bases: TGTGCCAGTAGTATGAGAGTCGGGGCCGGCTACACCTTC.

The rearrangement links TRBV25-1 to TRBJ1-2; 7 nucleotides agree with TRBD1. This CDR3 is 13 amino acids long. Germline V gives CDR1 MGHDK, CDR2 SYGVNS. The trim removed 6 bases at V and 4 bases at J, leaving 5 bases unmatched. CDR3 sequence: CASSDRVGYGYTF. CDR3 DNA: TGTGCCAGCAGCGACAGGGTTGGCTATGGCTACACCTTC.

V and J are TRBV11-2 and TRBJ2-3; the D gene is possibly TRBD2 (5 bases). The CDR3 length is 16 residues. CDR1 and CDR2 (germline): SGHAT, FQNNGV. V gave up 6 bases and J gave up 4 bases, with 20 bases separating them. The CDR3 reads CASSLPLFRGADTQYF. For the CDR3, the DNA is TGTGCCAGCAGTTTGCCCCTATTCCGGGGTGCAGATACGCAGTATTTT.

This clone was counted between two and nine times. The V call is TRBV6-1, the J call TRBJ1-2, with 7 bases fitting TRBD1. Germline V gives CDR1 MNHNS, CDR2 SASEGT. V was pared by 5 bases and J by 7 bases, with 1 base of the junction left unmatched. CDR3 length: 11 residues. The CDR3 DNA is TGTGCCAGCAGTTACAGGGGTGGCTACACCTTC. Translation: CASSYRGGYTF.

This clone was counted a single time. This rearrangement joins TRBV2 to TRBJ1-3; no reliable D call. The V gene's germline CDR1 is SNHLY and CDR2 FYNNEI. V lost 6 bases, J lost 3 bases, and 6 bases lay in between. This CDR3 has 12 amino acids. DNA of the CDR3: TGTGCCAGCAGGGCAGATGGAAACACCATATATTTT. Amino acid sequence: CASRADGNTIYF.

The chain carries TRBV23-1 and TRBJ1-5; D is unresolved. TRBV23-1 is recorded as an ORF, its role being uncertain. V lost 4 bases, J lost 0 bases, and 16 bases lay in between. This CDR3 has 17 amino acids. The CDR3 DNA is TGCGCCAGCAGTCCTACGCACAATTCCTATAGCAATCAGCCCCAGCATTTT. Translation gives CASSPTHNSYSNQPQHF.

The chain joins TRBV7-8 to TRBJ1-3, with TRBD1 as a possible D gene (6 bases). The CDR3 has 15 amino acids. The ends were cut back, 5 bases at V and 2 bases at J, with 13 bases in the middle. CDR1 is SGHVS, CDR2 FQNEAQ, per germline. CDR3 DNA sequence: TGTGCCAGCAGCGGGGGGGGCCGCGCTGGAAACACCATATATTTT. Translation: CASSGGGRAGNTIYF.

This sequence joins TRBV9 and TRBJ2-3, with 10 bases that match TRBD2. The J segment lost 2 bases and the V segment lost 2 bases, leaving 5 bases of the junction unmatched. CDR3 size: 16 residues. Germline CDR1 SGDLS, CDR2 YYNGEE. The CDR3 sequence is CASSVLSGGATDTQYF. The CDR3 DNA sequence: TGTGCCAGCAGCGTCCTGAGCGGGGGGGCCACAGATACGCAGTATTTT. Drawing the rest from reference TRBV9 and TRBJ2-3, the complete variable domain is DSGVTQTPKHLITATGQRVTLRCSPRSGDLSVYWYQQSLDQGLQFLIQYYNGEERAKGNILERFSAQQFPDLHSELNLSSLELGDSALYFCASSVLSGGATDTQYFGPGTRLTVL.

The table lists this clone with a count of one. The chain is built from TRBV19 and TRBJ2-5; tentatively, D is TRBD1 or TRBD2 (5 bases each). The CDR3 sequence is 13 residues long. The V end was cut by 5 bases, the J end by 5 bases, with 12 bases between. The germline V gene has CDR1 LNHDA and CDR2 SQIVND (reference sequence). The CDR3 loop reads CASSAGDGETQYF. Written as DNA, the CDR3 is TGTGCCAGTAGTGCCGGGGACGGGGAGACCCAGTACTTC. The full variable domain, completed using reference TRBV19 and TRBJ2-5, is DGGITQSPKYLFRKEGQNVTLSCEQNLNHDAMYWYRQDPGQGLRLIYYSQIVNDFQKGDIAEGYSVSREKKESFPLTVTSAQKNPTAFYLCASSAGDGETQYFGPGTRLLVL.